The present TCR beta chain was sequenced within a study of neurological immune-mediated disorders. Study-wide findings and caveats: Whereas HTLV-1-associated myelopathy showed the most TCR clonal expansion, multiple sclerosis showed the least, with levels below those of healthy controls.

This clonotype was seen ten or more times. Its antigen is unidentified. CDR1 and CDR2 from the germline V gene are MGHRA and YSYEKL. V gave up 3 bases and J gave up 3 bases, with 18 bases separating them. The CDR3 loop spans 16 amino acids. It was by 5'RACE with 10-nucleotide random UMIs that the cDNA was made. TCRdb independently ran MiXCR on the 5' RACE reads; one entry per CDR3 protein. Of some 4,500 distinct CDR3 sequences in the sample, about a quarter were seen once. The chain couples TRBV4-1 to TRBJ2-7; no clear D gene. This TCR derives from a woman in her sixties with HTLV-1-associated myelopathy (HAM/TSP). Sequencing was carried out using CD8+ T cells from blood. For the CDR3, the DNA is TGCGCCAGCAGCCAGGCAAAGGGATTTCGCGACTACGAGCAGTACTTC. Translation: CASSQAKGFRDYEQYF.